The T cell receptor beta chain described here comes from a study of CD8+ T cells in alopecia areata. On the study more broadly: Treatment of the treated patients consisted of oral tofacitinib, 5 to 10 mg twice daily. Study-wide results and caveats: Normal skin's resident alphabeta T cells are also sequenced in scalp samples.

Germline CDR1 is MNHNS and CDR2 is SASEGT. V gave up 4 bases and J gave up 0 bases; unmatched junction bases: 13. CDR3 length equals 19 residues. Extraction of RNA preceded its reverse transcription into cDNA, which served as the sequencing template. Repertoires were generated with immunoSEQ multiplex PCR, while TCRdb's copy carries only in-frame clones and drops some. The sample lists hundreds of thousands of clones, 65% to 70% occurring once. As concerns this clone: Its antigen remains unknown.

This sequence originates from a human donor with alopecia areata. The material sequenced was CD4+ T cells sorted from blood, taken at week 0. The chain uses TRBV6-1 and TRBJ2-3, with 10 bases identical to TRBD1. This CDR3 reads CASSGPGQGTLWSTDTQYF. CDR3 in DNA: TGTGCCAGCAGTGGCCCGGGACAGGGGACGTTATGGAGCACAGATACGCAGTATTTT.